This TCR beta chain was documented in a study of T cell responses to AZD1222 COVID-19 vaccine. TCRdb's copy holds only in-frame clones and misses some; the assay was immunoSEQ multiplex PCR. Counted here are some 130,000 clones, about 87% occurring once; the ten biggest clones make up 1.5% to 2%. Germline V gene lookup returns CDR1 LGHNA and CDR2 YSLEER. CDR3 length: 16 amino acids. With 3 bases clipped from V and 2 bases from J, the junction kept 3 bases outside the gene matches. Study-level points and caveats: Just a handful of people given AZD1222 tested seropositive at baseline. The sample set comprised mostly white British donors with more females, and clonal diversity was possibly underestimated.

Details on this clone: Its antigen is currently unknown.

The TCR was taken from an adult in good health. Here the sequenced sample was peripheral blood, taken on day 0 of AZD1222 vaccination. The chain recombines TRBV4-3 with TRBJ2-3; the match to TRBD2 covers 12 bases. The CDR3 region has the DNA TGCGCCAGCAGCCAGCTAGCGGGGGGGTACACAGATACGCAGTATTTT. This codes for CASSQLAGGYTDTQYF.